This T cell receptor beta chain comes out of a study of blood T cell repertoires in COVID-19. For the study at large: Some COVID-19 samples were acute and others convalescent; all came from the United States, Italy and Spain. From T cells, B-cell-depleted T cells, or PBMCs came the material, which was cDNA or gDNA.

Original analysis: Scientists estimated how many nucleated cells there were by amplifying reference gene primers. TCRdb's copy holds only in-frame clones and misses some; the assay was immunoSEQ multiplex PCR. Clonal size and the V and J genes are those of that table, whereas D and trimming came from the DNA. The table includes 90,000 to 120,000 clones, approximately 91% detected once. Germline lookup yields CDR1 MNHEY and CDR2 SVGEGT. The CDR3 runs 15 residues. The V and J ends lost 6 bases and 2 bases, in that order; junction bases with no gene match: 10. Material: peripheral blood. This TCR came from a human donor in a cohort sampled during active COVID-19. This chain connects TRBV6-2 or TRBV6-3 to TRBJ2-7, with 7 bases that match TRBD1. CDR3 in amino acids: CASSDTGVIPYEQYF. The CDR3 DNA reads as TGTGCCAGCAGCGATACAGGGGTCATTCCCTACGAGCAGTACTTC.